This entry is about one T cell receptor beta chain. CDR3 size: 19 residues. V lost 2 bases, J lost 0 bases, and 21 bases lay in between. Germline CDR1 MNHEY, CDR2 SMNVEV (reference sequence). Assay used: immunoSEQ multiplex PCR; TCRdb lists only in-frame clones, some missing. The data show approximately 230,000 clones, around 88% seen once. This sample was included in a study of blood T cell repertoires in COVID-19. The clonotype comes from a man aged 80 or over with acute or convalescent COVID-19. The specimen was peripheral blood. The chain joins TRBV27 to TRBJ2-3, with TRBD2 as a possible D gene (5 bases). CDR3 in amino acids: CASSLKVDPSRVSTDTQYF. CDR3 sequence (DNA): TGTGCCAGCAGTTTAAAAGTAGACCCTTCGCGGGTTAGCACAGATACGCAGTATTTT.